The entry that follows covers one T cell receptor (beta chain) sequence. What antigen it recognizes has not been identified. The sample holds no much larger clone one base away, and base qualities are not on file. The data originate from a study of CD8+ T cells in alopecia areata (dated by TCRdb to 2016 to 2019). Context from the whole study: Treated patients were enrolled in an open-label pilot trial of oral tofacitinib at 5 to 10 mg twice daily for moderate-to-severe alopecia areata. Patients stayed on tofacitinib for 6 to 18 months and then had 6 months of follow-up off drug so that delayed response and recurrence could be assessed. High-throughput TCRbeta sequencing was used to examine T cell clonal expansion in alopecia areata in both the C3H/HeJ mouse model and human patients. In humans, TCRbeta sequencing was performed on scalp tissue and on sorted CD4+ and CD8+ peripheral blood T cells from healthy controls and from patients with patchy or totalis/universalis alopecia areata. Patients on tofacitinib were biopsied at baseline and after 4 and 24 weeks of treatment, and several of the patients also had a later scalp biopsy. Scalp clonality was compared among normal scalp (n=4), patchy alopecia areata scalp (n=8), and alopecia totalis/universalis scalp (n=8). The RNA source kit depended on sample type: the PAXgene miRNA kit for fixed scalp, the miRNeasy kit for PBMCs, and the RNeasy kit for mouse skin. Amplification of TCRbeta CDR3 regions was done by immunoSEQ multiplex PCR using 35 Vbeta forward primers and 13 Jbeta reverse primers. Points the paper makes about the study in general: Shared TCR sequences between patients were less evident than in mice, which may be partly attributable to HLA diversity in the patient population. Unlike mouse skin, which is dominated by gammadelta T cells, normal human skin has resident alphabeta T cells that are also sequenced, and this complicates analysis of the scalp TCR repertoire. Higher clonality and more expanded CD8+ clones were observed in lesional scalp than in normal scalp, particularly in alopecia totalis/universalis, a finding suggestive of antigenic drive.

Preparation of the library involved the immunoSEQ multiplex PCR assay. For TCR sequencing, RNA was extracted from every sample and reverse transcribed into cDNA to serve as template. SuperScript III was used for first-strand cDNA synthesis, primed with a 2:1 mix of oligo-dT and random hexamers. A synthetic immune receptor repertoire was used to gauge amplification bias, and whatever bias remained was removed computationally. The study's own analysis went as follows. Raw reads were preprocessed for error removal, and CDR3 was defined according to IMGT conventions as running from the conserved cysteine to phenylalanine. To get clonality, Shannon entropy was normalized by log2 of the number of productive unique TCRs and the result was subtracted from 1. Whether each scalp clone was CD4 or CD8 was inferred by checking scalp TCRbeta sequences against the CD4 and CD8 repertoires from sorted blood. This is the immuneACCESS table as TCRdb keeps it, with only in-frame sequences that have V and J called. A part of the clones is gone; compared with another copy, unresolved V genes explain less than half, and the rest is unexplained. The V and J calls and clone size come from that table; D and trimming were worked out from the DNA. The sample contains approximately 140,000 clones, 80% to 90% of them found a single time. Of the sample, less than 15% falls within the top ten clones.

Via the germline V gene (reference sequence), CDR1 is LNHDA and CDR2 SQIVND. V loses 5 bases of germline sequence and J loses 3 bases, and the interval between the two ends is 11 bases. The CDR3 runs 14 amino acids, cysteine and phenylalanine included. The entry retains the CDR3 DNA only, 42 bases that are in frame from base 1. In the paper's terms, the time point label means: baseline before oral tofacitinib. Lesional scalp punch biopsies and peripheral blood were collected from alopecia areata patients. PBMCs were separated by density centrifugation and stained for CD3, CD4 and CD8, after which CD4+ and CD8+ T cells were sorted on a FACSAria.

Sequenced here: CD8+ T cells sorted from blood, sampled at week 0. The chain employs TRBV19 and TRBJ1-5; 5 matching bases give a weak D call of TRBD1. The clonotype was recovered from a human donor with alopecia areata. The nucleotides are TGTGCCAGTAGTCCCGGGGGAGCCAATCAGCCCCAGCATTTT. This gives the protein CASSPGGANQPQHF.